These 7 T cell receptor beta chains share one sample of origin, sequenced in a study of cytomegalovirus exposure and HLA in healthy donors. With 60 Vbeta and 13 Jbeta primers, the PCR was carried out. Using immunoSEQ multiplex PCR, the repertoire was profiled, and TCRdb retains in-frame clones only, with some absent. The table shows more than 100,000 clones, with 70% to 90% occurring only once. Material: PBMCs. The receptor source for this set is a man aged 40-50 years in good health and CMV-seronegative.

The V call is TRBV18, the J call TRBJ1-3; D is possibly TRBD1 (6 bases). V lost 0 bases and J 3 bases, leaving 6 bases between the germline ends. Germline loops: CDR1 KGHSH, CDR2 LQKENI. The CDR3 extends over 14 amino acids. CDR3 DNA sequence: TGTGCCAGCTCACCACCGACAGGTGGAAACACCATATATTTT. Protein sequence: CASSPPTGGNTIYF.

V gene TRBV6-1 combines with J gene TRBJ2-3; the match to TRBD2 covers 8 bases. J gave up 1 base and V 9 bases, and 6 bases lay outside the gene matches. The CDR3 spans 14 residues. The germline V gene has CDR1 MNHNS and CDR2 SASEGT. This CDR3 is CASTSGLRTDTQYF. In nucleotides, the CDR3 is TGTGCCAGTACTAGCGGACTCCGCACAGATACGCAGTATTTT.

This chain joins TRBV7-9 and TRBJ1-1; TRBD1 aligns across 7 bases. Trimming removed 7 bases from V and 4 bases from J; junction bases left unmatched: 6. The CDR3 has 13 residues. Germline values: CDR1 SEHNR, CDR2 FQNEAQ (reference sequence). CDR3 amino acids: CASTPGGSTEAFF. The CDR3 nucleotides are TGTGCCAGCACCCCAGGGGGTAGCACTGAAGCTTTCTTT.

The chain employs TRBV7-2 and TRBJ1-2, with 10 positions matching TRBD1. This CDR3 is built from 14 residues. Germline V gene lookup returns CDR1 SGHTA and CDR2 FQGNSA. J was trimmed by 4 bases and V by 3 bases; bases with no gene match: 2. DNA for the CDR3: TGTGCCAGCAGCTTTGGGACAGGGGCCTATGGCTACACCTTC. This codes for CASSFGTGAYGYTF.

This sequence joins TRBV5-1 and TRBJ1-2; D is perhaps TRBD1 (6 bases). CDR3 length: 16 amino acids. Per the germline V gene, CDR1 is SGHRS and CDR2 is YFSETQ. Trimming removed 4 bases from V and 0 bases from J, with 16 bases in between. CDR3: CASSGRREGANYGYTF. CDR3 coding DNA: TGCGCCAGCAGCGGGAGAAGGGAGGGGGCTAACTATGGCTACACCTTC.

The chain employs TRBV4-3 and TRBJ2-1, with D possibly matching TRBD2 (6 bases). The CDR3 length is 15 residues. The V end lost 0 bases, the J end lost 3 bases, and 9 bases lay between the germline ends. Germline CDR1 and CDR2: LGHNA and YSLEER. The CDR3 nucleotides read TGCGCCAGCAGCCAAGATAGCGGACTCTACAATGAGCAGTTCTTC. Translated, it gives CASSQDSGLYNEQFF.

CDR3 nucleotide sequence: TGTGCCAGTACCCCTGGGACTAGCGGGTTTAACCAGTTCTTC. This sequence encodes CASTPGTSGFNQFF. The chain couples TRBV19 to TRBJ2-1, with 12 bases lining up with TRBD2. The CDR3 sequence is 14 residues long. V was pared by 7 bases and J by 13 bases, with 11 bases of the junction left unmatched. Germline assignment: CDR1 LNHDA and CDR2 SQIVND (reference sequence).